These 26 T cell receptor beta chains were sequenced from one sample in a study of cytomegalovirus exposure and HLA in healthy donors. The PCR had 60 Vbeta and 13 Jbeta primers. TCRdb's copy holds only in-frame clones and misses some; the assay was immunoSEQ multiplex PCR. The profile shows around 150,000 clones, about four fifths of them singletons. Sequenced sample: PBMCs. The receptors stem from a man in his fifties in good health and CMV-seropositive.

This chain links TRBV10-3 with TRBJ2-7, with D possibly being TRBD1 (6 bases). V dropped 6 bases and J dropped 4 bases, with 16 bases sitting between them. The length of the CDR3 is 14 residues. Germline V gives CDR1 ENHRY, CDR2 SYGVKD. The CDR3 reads CAIRRGTQTYEQYF. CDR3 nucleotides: TGTGCCATCAGGAGGGGGACCCAGACTTACGAGCAGTACTTC.

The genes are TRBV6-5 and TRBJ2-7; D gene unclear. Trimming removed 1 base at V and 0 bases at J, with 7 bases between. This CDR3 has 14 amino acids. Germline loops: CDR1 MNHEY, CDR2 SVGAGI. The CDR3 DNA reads TGTGCCAGCAGTTACTTCGAGAGCTCCTACGAGCAGTACTTC. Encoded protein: CASSYFESSYEQYF.

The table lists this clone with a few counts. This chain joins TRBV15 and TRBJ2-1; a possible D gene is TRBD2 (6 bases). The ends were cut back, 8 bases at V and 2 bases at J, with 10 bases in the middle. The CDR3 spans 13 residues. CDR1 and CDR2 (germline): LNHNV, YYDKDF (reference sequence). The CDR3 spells CATAAGPYNEQFF. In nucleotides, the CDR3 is TGTGCCACCGCGGCGGGACCCTACAATGAGCAGTTCTTC. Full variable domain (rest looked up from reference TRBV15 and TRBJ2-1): DAMVIQNPRYQVTQFGKPVTLSCSQTLNHNVMYWYQQKSSQAPKLLFHYYDKDFNNEADTPDNFQSRRPNTSFCFLDIRSPGLGDTAMYLCATAAGPYNEQFFGPGTRLTVL.

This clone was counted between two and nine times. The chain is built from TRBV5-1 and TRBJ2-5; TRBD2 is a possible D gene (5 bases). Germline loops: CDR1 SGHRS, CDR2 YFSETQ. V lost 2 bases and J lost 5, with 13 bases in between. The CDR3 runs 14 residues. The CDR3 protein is CASSFSGSSETQYF. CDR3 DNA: TGCGCCAGCAGCTTCAGCGGTTCGAGCGAGACCCAGTACTTC.

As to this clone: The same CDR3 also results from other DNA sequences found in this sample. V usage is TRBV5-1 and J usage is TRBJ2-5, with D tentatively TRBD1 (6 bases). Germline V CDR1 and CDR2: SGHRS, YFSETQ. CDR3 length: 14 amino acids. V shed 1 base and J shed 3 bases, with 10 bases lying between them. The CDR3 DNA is TGCGCCAGCAGCTTGACGGCAGGGGAAGAGACCCAGTACTTC. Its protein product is CASSLTAGEETQYF. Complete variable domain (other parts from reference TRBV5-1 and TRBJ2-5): KAGVTQTPRYLIKTRGQQVTLSCSPISGHRSVSWYQQTPGQGLQFLFEYFSETQRNKGNFPGRFSGRQFSNSRSEMNVSTLELGDSALYLCASSLTAGEETQYFGPGTRLLVL.

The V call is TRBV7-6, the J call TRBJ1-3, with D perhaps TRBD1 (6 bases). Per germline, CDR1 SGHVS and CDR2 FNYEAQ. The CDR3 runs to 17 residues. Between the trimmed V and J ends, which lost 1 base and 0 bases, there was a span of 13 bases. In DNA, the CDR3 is TGTGCCAGCAGCTTAGTACAAGGGGGAAGCTCTGGAAACACCATATATTTT. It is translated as CASSLVQGGSSGNTIYF.

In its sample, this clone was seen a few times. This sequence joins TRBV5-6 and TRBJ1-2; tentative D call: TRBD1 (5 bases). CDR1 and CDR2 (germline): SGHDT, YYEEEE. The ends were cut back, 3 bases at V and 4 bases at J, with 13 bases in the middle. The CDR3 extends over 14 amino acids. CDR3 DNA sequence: TGTGCCAGCAGCTCGCCAGGGTTGTTCTATGGCTACACCTTC. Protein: CASSSPGLFYGYTF.

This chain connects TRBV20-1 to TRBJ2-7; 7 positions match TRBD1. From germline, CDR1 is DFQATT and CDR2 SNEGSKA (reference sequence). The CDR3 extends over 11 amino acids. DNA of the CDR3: TGCAGCGCACAGGGGCCTTACGAGCAGTACTTC. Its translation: CSAQGPYEQYF.

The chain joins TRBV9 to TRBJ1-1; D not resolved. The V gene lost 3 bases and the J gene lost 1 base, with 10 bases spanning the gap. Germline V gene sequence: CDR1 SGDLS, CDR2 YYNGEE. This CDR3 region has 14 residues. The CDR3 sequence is CASSGRGSNTEAFF. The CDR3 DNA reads TGTGCCAGCAGCGGTCGGGGTTCGAACACTGAAGCTTTCTTT.

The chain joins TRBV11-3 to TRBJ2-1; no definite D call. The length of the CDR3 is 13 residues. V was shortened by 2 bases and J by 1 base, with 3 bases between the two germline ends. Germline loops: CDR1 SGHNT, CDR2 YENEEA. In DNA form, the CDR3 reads TGTGCCAGCAGCTTACGGTCCTACAATGAGCAGTTCTTC. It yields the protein CASSLRSYNEQFF.

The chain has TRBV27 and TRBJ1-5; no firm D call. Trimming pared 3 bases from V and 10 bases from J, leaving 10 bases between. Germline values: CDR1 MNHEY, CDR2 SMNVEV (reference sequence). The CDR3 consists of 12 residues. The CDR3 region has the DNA TGTGCCAGCAGTTTTCCTTCAGGACCCCAGCATTTT. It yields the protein CASSFPSGPQHF.

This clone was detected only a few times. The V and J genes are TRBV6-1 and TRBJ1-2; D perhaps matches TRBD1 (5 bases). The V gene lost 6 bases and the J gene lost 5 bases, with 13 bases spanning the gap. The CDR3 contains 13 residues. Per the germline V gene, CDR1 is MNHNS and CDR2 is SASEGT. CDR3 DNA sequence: TGTGCCAGCAGCAGGGAAATGGGTTATGGCTACACCTTC. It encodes CASSREMGYGYTF.

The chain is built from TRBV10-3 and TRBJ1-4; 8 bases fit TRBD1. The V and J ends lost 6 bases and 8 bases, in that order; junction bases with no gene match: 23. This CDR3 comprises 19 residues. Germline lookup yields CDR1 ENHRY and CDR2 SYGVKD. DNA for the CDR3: TGTGCCATCAGCCAGGGGGCGCCGGGTTTGGGGAATAGTAAGGAAAAACTGTTTTTT. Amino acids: CAISQGAPGLGNSKEKLFF.

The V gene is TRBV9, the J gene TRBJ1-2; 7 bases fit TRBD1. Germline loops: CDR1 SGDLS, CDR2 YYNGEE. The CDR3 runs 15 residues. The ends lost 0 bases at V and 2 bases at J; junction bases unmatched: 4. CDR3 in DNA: TGTGCCAGCAGCGTAGGGCAGGGGGGAAACTATGGCTACACCTTC. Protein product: CASSVGQGGNYGYTF. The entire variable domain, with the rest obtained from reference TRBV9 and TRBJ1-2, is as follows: DSGVTQTPKHLITATGQRVTLRCSPRSGDLSVYWYQQSLDQGLQFLIQYYNGEERAKGNILERFSAQQFPDLHSELNLSSLELGDSALYFCASSVGQGGNYGYTFGSGTRLTVV.

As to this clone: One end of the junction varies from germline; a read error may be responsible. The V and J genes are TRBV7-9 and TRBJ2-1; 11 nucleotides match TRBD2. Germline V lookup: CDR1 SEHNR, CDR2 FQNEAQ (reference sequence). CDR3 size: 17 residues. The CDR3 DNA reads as TGTTCCAGCAGCCAAATATTTACTAGCGGGAGTACGAATGAGCAGTTCTTC. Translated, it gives CSSSQIFTSGSTNEQFF. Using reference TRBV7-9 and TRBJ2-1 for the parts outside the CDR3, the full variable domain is DTGVSQNPRHKITKRGQNVTFRCDPISEHNRLYWYRQTLGQGPEFLTYFQNEAQLEKSRLLSDRFSAERPKGSFSTLEIQRTEQGDSAMYLCSSSQIFTSGSTNEQFFGPGTRLTVL.

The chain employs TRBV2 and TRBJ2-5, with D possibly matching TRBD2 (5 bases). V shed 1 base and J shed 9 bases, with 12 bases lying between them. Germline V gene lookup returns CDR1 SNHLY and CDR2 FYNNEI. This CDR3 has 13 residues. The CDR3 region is CASSEETGNSQYF. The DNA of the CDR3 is TGTGCCAGCAGTGAAGAGACGGGAAATTCCCAGTACTTC.

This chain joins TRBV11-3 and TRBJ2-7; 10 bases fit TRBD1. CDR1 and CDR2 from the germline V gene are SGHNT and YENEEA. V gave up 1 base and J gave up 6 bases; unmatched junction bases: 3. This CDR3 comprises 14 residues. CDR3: CASSLGGTGAEQYF. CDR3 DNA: TGTGCCAGCAGCTTAGGGGGGACAGGGGCCGAGCAGTACTTC.

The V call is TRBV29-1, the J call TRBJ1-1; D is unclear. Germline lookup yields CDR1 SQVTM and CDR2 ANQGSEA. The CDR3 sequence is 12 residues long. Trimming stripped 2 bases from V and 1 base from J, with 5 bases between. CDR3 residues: CSVERGNTEAFF. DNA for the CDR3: TGCAGCGTTGAACGAGGGAACACTGAAGCTTTCTTT.

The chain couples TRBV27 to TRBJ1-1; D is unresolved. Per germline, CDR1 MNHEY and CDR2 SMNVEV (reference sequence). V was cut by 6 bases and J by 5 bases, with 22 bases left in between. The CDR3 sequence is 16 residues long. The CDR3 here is CASSRARPGAGTEAFF. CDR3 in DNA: TGTGCCAGCAGCCGGGCGAGACCGGGAGCTGGAACTGAAGCTTTCTTT.

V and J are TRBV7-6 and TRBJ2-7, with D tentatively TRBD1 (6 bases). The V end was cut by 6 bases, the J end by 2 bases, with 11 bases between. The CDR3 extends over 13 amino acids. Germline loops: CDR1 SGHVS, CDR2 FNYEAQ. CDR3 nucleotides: TGTGCCAGCAGTCAGGGACAAACCTACGAGCAGTACTTC. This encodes CASSQGQTYEQYF. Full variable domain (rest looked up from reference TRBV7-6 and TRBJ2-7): GAGVSQSPRYKVTKRGQDVALRCDPISGHVSLYWYRQALGQGPEFLTYFNYEAQQDKSGLPNDRFSAERPEGSISTLTIQRTEQRDSAMYRCASSQGQTYEQYFGPGTRLTVT.

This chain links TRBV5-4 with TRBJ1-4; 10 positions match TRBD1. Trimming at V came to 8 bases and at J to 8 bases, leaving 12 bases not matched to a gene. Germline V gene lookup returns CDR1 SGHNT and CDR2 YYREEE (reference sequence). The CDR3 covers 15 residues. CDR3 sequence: CASSTGGIAEEKLFF. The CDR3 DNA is TGTGCCAGTTCGACAGGGGGCATTGCGGAGGAAAAACTGTTTTTT.

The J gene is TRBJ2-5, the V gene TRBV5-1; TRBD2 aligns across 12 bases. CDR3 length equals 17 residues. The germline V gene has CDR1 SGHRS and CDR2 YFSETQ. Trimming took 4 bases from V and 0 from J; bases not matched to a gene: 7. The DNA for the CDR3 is TGCGCCAGCAGCCCAGGGACTAGCGGGCCTTACCAAGAGACCCAGTACTTC. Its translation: CASSPGTSGPYQETQYF. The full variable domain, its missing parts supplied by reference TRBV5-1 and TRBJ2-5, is KAGVTQTPRYLIKTRGQQVTLSCSPISGHRSVSWYQQTPGQGLQFLFEYFSETQRNKGNFPGRFSGRQFSNSRSEMNVSTLELGDSALYLCASSPGTSGPYQETQYFGPGTRLLVL.

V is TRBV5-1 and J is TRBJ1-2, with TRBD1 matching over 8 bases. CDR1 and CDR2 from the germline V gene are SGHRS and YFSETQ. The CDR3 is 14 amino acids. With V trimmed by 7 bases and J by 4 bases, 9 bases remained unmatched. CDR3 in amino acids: CASRPGGDIYGYTF. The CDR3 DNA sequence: TGCGCCAGCCGGCCAGGGGGCGATATCTATGGCTACACCTTC.

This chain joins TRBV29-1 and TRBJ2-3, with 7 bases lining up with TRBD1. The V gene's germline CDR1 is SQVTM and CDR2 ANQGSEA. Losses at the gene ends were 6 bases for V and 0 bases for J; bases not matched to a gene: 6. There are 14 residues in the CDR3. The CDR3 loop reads CSVRQGVSTDTQYF. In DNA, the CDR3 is TGCAGCGTCCGACAGGGAGTTAGCACAGATACGCAGTATTTT.

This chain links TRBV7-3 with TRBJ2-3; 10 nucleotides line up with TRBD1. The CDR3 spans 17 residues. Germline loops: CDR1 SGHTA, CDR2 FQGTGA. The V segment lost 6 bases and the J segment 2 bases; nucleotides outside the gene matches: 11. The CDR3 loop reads CASSPIPGQGSTDTQYF. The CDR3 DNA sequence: TGTGCCAGCAGTCCTATTCCGGGACAGGGGTCCACAGATACGCAGTATTTT.

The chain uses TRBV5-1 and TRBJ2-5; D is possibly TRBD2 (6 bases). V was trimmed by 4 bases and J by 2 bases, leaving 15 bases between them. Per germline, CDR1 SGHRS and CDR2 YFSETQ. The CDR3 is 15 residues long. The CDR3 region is CASSPPGGGQETQYF. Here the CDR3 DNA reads TGCGCCAGCAGCCCCCCTGGGGGAGGACAAGAGACCCAGTACTTC. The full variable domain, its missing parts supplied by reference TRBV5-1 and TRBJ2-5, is KAGVTQTPRYLIKTRGQQVTLSCSPISGHRSVSWYQQTPGQGLQFLFEYFSETQRNKGNFPGRFSGRQFSNSRSEMNVSTLELGDSALYLCASSPPGGGQETQYFGPGTRLLVL.